A selection of T cell receptor beta chains follows, all from one sample in a study of CD8 T cells in ankylosing spondylitis. TCRdb ran MiXCR on the 5' RACE reads and lists one entry per CDR3 protein. The data show about 240,000 distinct CDR3 sequences, 8% to 9.5% seen once. The sequenced material came from blood, either unsorted or a sorted T cell fraction (not recorded which). Receptors originate from a male donor with ankylosing spondylitis or in good health (not recorded which). Each CDR3 is given with its conserved first and last residue. D genes are given only for firm matches. Clone sizes are given selectively: once, few, many, or a class where the clone is expanded.

D	size	V	length	J	CDR3	DNA
TRBD2	NA	TRBV7-3	15	TRBJ2-1	CASSASGGLFNEQFF	TGTGCCAGCAGCGCTAGCGGGGGGTTGTTCAATGAGCAGTTCTTC
NA	many	TRBV20-1	12	TRBJ1-1	CSARSLGGDAFF	TGCAGTGCTAGAAGTCTAGGGGGGGATGCTTTCTTT
TRBD2	many	TRBV5-1	16	TRBJ2-7	CASSPLGTSRNYEQYF	TGCGCCAGCAGCCCTTTAGGGACTAGCAGAAACTACGAGCAGTACTTC
NA	many	TRBV5-1	12	TRBJ2-1	CASSETKVEQFF	TGCGCCAGCAGCGAGACAAAGGTTGAGCAGTTCTTC
NA	many	TRBV12-3/TRBV12-4	15	TRBJ2-1	CASSQRDHHYNEQFF	TGTGCCAGCAGTCAACGGGACCATCACTACAATGAGCAGTTCTTC
NA	NA	TRBV6-1	16	TRBJ2-7	CASTLPRGRDSYEQYF	TGTGCCAGCACCTTACCAAGGGGAAGGGACTCCTACGAGCAGTACTTC
TRBD1	many	TRBV5-1	15	TRBJ2-1	CASSDRDRAHNEQFF	TGCGCCAGCAGTGACCGGGACAGAGCACACAATGAGCAGTTCTTC
NA	NA	TRBV5-6	14	TRBJ1-5	CASSLYRGHQPQHF	TGTGCCAGCAGCTTGTACCGCGGTCATCAGCCCCAGCATTTT
TRBD1	few	TRBV18	15	TRBJ1-4	CASSLRQGANEKLFF	TGTGCCAGCTCACTTCGACAGGGAGCAAATGAAAAACTGTTTTTT
NA	many	TRBV20-1	11	TRBJ2-7	CSASLTYEQYF	TGCAGTGCTAGTTTGACCTACGAGCAGTACTTC
NA	many	TRBV12-3/TRBV12-4	13	TRBJ2-5	CASSLGFQETQYF	TGTGCCAGCAGTTTGGGATTCCAAGAGACCCAGTACTTC
TRBD2	NA	TRBV7-3	14	TRBJ2-1	CASAGGGMRNEQFF	TGTGCCAGCGCCGGGGGGGGAATGCGGAATGAGCAGTTCTTC
TRBD1	many	TRBV10-3	17	TRBJ1-4	CAISDPGQGAFNEKLFF	TGTGCCATCAGTGACCCGGGACAGGGCGCCTTTAATGAAAAACTGTTTTTT
TRBD1	NA	TRBV20-1	15	TRBJ1-5	CSAVRGQYSNQPQHF	TGCAGTGCTGTAAGGGGACAGTATAGCAATCAGCCCCAGCATTTT
NA	NA	TRBV23-1	12	TRBJ2-7	CASSQRTDLAYF	TGCGCCAGCAGTCAAAGGACAGATCTCGCGTACTTC
NA	many	TRBV28	13	TRBJ2-7	CASREQGSYEQYF	TGTGCCAGCAGAGAACAGGGCTCCTACGAGCAGTACTTC
NA	few	TRBV19	14	TRBJ1-1	CASRSGRGAAEAFF	TGTGCCAGTCGGTCCGGGAGAGGAGCAGCTGAAGCTTTCTTT
NA	many	TRBV20-1	17	TRBJ2-4	CSARDLGRTSMSGIQYF	TGCAGTGCTAGAGATCTAGGGCGAACGTCCATGTCCGGCATTCAGTACTTC
TRBD2	many	TRBV20-1	16	TRBJ2-1	CSLGLAGGPSYNEQFF	TGCAGTCTTGGACTAGCGGGAGGGCCGTCCTACAATGAGCAGTTCTTC
NA	many	TRBV20-1	12	TRBJ1-2	CSAGRINYGYTF	TGCAGTGCTGGACGGATTAACTATGGCTACACCTTC
TRBD1	many	TRBV20-1	14	TRBJ2-3	CSARGDRNTDTQYF	TGCAGTGCTAGAGGGGACAGAAACACAGATACGCAGTATTTT
TRBD1	NA	TRBV6-2/TRBV6-3	13	TRBJ2-3	CASSPNSGGEQYF	TGTGCCAGCAGCCCCAATTCAGGGGGTGAGCAGTATTTT
TRBD1	many	TRBV7-8	12	TRBJ2-3	CASSPDRGTQYF	TGTGCCAGCAGCCCGGACAGGGGTACGCAGTATTTT
NA	many	TRBV11-2	15	TRBJ1-1	CASSHIGQTNTEAFF	TGTGCCAGCAGCCATATAGGACAGACGAACACTGAAGCTTTCTTT
NA	many	TRBV7-3	13	TRBJ2-5	CASSLQASETQYF	TGTGCCAGCAGCTTACAAGCATCAGAGACCCAGTACTTC
NA	NA	TRBV20-1	14	TRBJ2-3	CSGYNSRDTDTQYF	TGCAGTGGTTATAATAGCCGAGACACAGATACGCAGTATTTT
NA	few	TRBV3-1	16	TRBJ2-5	CASSPYRGIDGETQYF	TGTGCCAGCAGCCCCTACCGGGGGATAGATGGAGAGACCCAGTACTTC
NA	NA	TRBV7-8	16	TRBJ2-5	CASSLSPWATQETQYF	TGTGCCAGCAGCTTATCACCTTGGGCGACACAAGAGACCCAGTACTTC
TRBD2	few	TRBV7-2	16	TRBJ2-3	CASSLKREMSTDTQYF	TGTGCCAGCAGCTTAAAGCGGGAGATGAGCACAGATACGCAGTATTTT
NA	few	TRBV7-2	15	TRBJ2-7	CASSHQGGGPYEQYF	TGTGCCAGCAGCCACCAGGGGGGGGGGCCCTACGAGCAGTACTTC
NA	NA	TRBV11-1	18	TRBJ1-1	CASSPWDRPKDFNTEAFF	TGTGCCAGCAGCCCCTGGGACCGCCCGAAGGATTTTAACACTGAAGCTTTCTTT